This T cell receptor beta chain appears in the sequencing data of a study of blood T cell repertoires in COVID-19. Study-wide context: Sites across the United States, Italy and Spain contributed samples from acute and convalescent COVID-19. From T cells, B-cell-depleted T cells, or PBMCs came the material, which was cDNA or gDNA.

The authors' processing: Nucleated cell number was recorded as an estimate derived from reference gene primer amplification. TCRdb's copy holds only in-frame clones and misses some; the assay was immunoSEQ multiplex PCR. That table is the source of V, J and clone size, and D and trimming were worked out from the DNA. The sample has around 380,000 clones, 81% seen once. The CDR3 is 14 residues long. Trimming shortened V by 5 bases and J by 3 bases, and 12 bases separated the two germline ends. Germline V gives CDR1 SEHNR, CDR2 FQNEAQ (reference sequence). This sequence was found in a human donor with acute or convalescent COVID-19. The donor label of this sample is uncertain. The J gene is TRBJ2-3, the V gene TRBV7-9, with unresolved D. Sequences were obtained from peripheral blood. As DNA, the CDR3 is TGTGCCAGCAGCCTGGGCTCCACGACAGATACGCAGTATTTT. This gives the protein CASSLGSTTDTQYF.